This T cell receptor (beta chain) was observed in a study of shared T cell receptors in the human thymus. The repertoire was sequenced with immunoSEQ multiplex PCR; TCRdb's copy has only in-frame clones and lacks some. The sample carries approximately 660,000 clones, approximately 87% recorded once. The same sample was also used in a study of human thymus T cells. That study adds: Donor material was obtained from healthy Finnish infants undergoing corrective surgery for congenital heart defects. It was from resections taken during corrective heart surgery that the thymus tissue came. Thymic TCR repertoires of unrelated people reportedly overlapped highly.

The source is a boy under two years old with a congenital heart defect. Sequencing used thymocytes.

The CDR3 protein is CASSPQGTSGYYNEQFF. For the CDR3, the DNA is TGTGCCAGCAGCCCCCAGGGGACTAGCGGGTACTACAATGAGCAGTTCTTC. The chain carries TRBV7-2 and TRBJ2-1, with TRBD2 matching 12 bases. Germline V lookup: CDR1 SGHTA, CDR2 FQGNSA. CDR3 length: 17 amino acids. The V and J ends lost 5 bases and 3 bases, in that order; junction bases with no gene match: 8.